This entry concerns a single TCR beta chain. The specificity of this receptor is unknown. Base qualities are missing; no much larger clone stands one base away. TCR CDR3 regions were amplified from genomic DNA by multiplex PCR using the deep immunoSEQ assay. For each cell subset, the extracted genomic DNA was distributed evenly across all wells of several immunoSEQ 96-well plates, and each plate served as one replicate. For sorted subsets, each replicate PCR was loaded with roughly 0.2 ug genomic DNA, equivalent to 25,000 to 30,000 T cell genomes. Purified libraries were quantified with a Qubit 3.0 fluorometer, sized on a Bioanalyzer 2100, and re-quantified with the KAPA Library Quantification kit. A separate single-read 150-cycle Illumina NextSeq 550 flow cell was used to sequence each immunoSEQ 96-well plate. On the authors' methods: Because only junctional sequences without quality scores were contained in the immunoSEQ output, filtering matching that applied to full-length reads could not be performed. To assign V/J genes and CDR3, sequences were annotated against IMGT germline references using PyIR, a Python wrapper for IgBLAST v1.9. Reads with weak V/J assignments (E-value above 1e-6), missing CDR3, stop codons, out-of-frame junctions, or ambiguous translated residues were removed. V3J clonotypes were defined as sequences sharing an identical inferred V gene, J gene, and CDR3 amino acid sequence. To compute the percentage overlap between repertoires, the number of shared unique clonotypes was divided by the size of the smaller repertoire. Three approaches were used to assess repertoire richness: RTK rarefaction, the Chao1 estimator, and Recon v2.1 estimates of unobserved clonotypes. Generation probabilities for all TCRbeta clonotypes obtained by the gDNA method from a handful of donors were computed using OLGA. The table was pulled from immuneACCESS by TCRdb, which kept in-frame rearrangements only. Such tables lose some clones; where checked, under half of the loss comes from unresolved V genes, and the rest has no known cause. The DNA gave D and trimming, while V, J and clone size come from that table. In all, the sample holds about 380,000 clones, and roughly 96% of those were seen once. Of the sample, approximately 0.3% is held by the ten largest clones.

This specimen comes from a study of shared clonotypes between healthy human individuals (dated by TCRdb to the early 2020s). For context, the study as a whole: The cohort included a few men and two women between 18 and 49 years of age. For each donor, three plates each were used for CD4 naive and CD4 memory, two plates were used for CD8 naive, and one plate was used for CD8 memory. To estimate repertoire size and how much clonotype sharing occurs between individuals, the study deeply sequenced the blood TCR repertoires of about five healthy adults. Different laboratories and diverse techniques were used to prepare libraries and sequence TCR repertoires, to increase sequencing depth and limit assay-specific biases. Each donor's leukapheresis produced roughly between roughly 0.85 and 9.5 billion PBMCs.

The donors were healthy, HIV-negative adults who had no recently reported acute infections or vaccinations. Every donor was a Caucasian adult living in Nashville, Tennessee, USA. CD8 memory samples combined magnetically selected CD45RO+ cells with CCR7-negative CD45RA+ effector memory (TemRA) cells. Blood was collected by leukapheresis, and PBMCs were isolated by Ficoll-Histopaque density gradient centrifugation and then cryopreserved in liquid nitrogen vapor phase. Analytical flow cytometry was used to check the purity and quantity of every magnetically sorted T cell population. Each sorted fraction had its genomic DNA isolated and then quantified by UV absorbance on a Nanodrop 2000c. Overall study results and their limits: Naive subsets generally had larger estimated clonotype richness than memory subsets did. Compared with non-shared clonotypes, the clonotypes found in all four sorted-subset donors had higher generation probabilities. Incomplete sequencing was indicated by rarefaction of sorted-subset datasets, despite the large sequencing depth. Based on pairwise subsampling, the degree of clonotype sharing among donors was expected to be affected by sequencing depth. The small number of donors limited the genetic and exposure-history diversity represented. Sampling was limited to blood, and TCR repertoires in tissue likely differ from TCR repertoires in blood. Across four donors, about 5% of naive CD4, approximately 3.6% of naive CD8, under 2.5% of memory CD4, and approximately 0.4% of memory CD8 clonotypes were shared.

CDR1 and CDR2, per the germline V gene, are SGDLS and YYNGEE. V is pared back by 3 bases and J by 6 bases, with 12 bases lying between the germline termini. The CDR3 runs 14 amino acids, cysteine and phenylalanine included. Only the CDR3 portion is preserved as DNA: 42 bases, with reading frame beginning at the first base. The sequence derives from a man younger than 45 in good health. Rearrangement joined TRBV9 to TRBJ2-2; the D gene assignment is ambiguous. Material: memory CD8+ T cells sorted from blood. Taken with the paper, the label for cell subset or site translates to: CD45RO+ cells pooled with CCR7-negative TemRA cells. The DNA sequence follows: TGTGCCAGCAGCGCGGACCTAGGGTCCGGGGAGCTGTTTTTT. Its coded protein is CASSADLGSGELFF.